A selection of T cell receptor beta chains follows, all from one sample in a study of CD8+ T cells in alopecia areata. Here immunoSEQ multiplex PCR was the method, and the copy in TCRdb shows in-frame clones only, minus some. The sample contains under 350,000 clones, 58% of which appear only once. This specimen consisted of CD4+ T cells sorted from blood, obtained at week 24, from a patient treated with tofacitinib. These receptors were collected from a human donor with alopecia areata. Each CDR3 is given with its conserved first and last residue. D genes are given only for firm matches. Clone size is not always given. Where it is, it says once, few, many or a class for expanded clones.

v_call: TRBV9
j_call: TRBJ2-1
clone_size: -
d_call: TRBD1
cdr3_aa: CASSVRDRANEQFF
cdr3_nt: TGTGCCAGCAGCGTAAGGGACAGGGCCAATGAGCAGTTCTTC

v_call: TRBV27
j_call: TRBJ1-4
clone_size: once
d_call: TRBD1
cdr3_aa: CASSSPDRVSPYEKLFF
cdr3_nt: TGTGCCAGCAGCTCACCGGACAGGGTATCTCCTTATGAAAAACTGTTTTTT

v_call: TRBV2
j_call: TRBJ1-6
clone_size: -
d_call: TRBD1
cdr3_aa: CASSKRQGYNSPLHF
cdr3_nt: TGTGCCAGCAGTAAACGACAGGGTTATAATTCACCCCTCCACTTT

v_call: TRBV29-1
j_call: TRBJ2-1
clone_size: -
d_call: -
cdr3_aa: CSVEAGNEQFF
cdr3_nt: TGCAGCGTTGAAGCGGGGAATGAGCAGTTCTTC

v_call: TRBV29-1
j_call: TRBJ2-1
clone_size: -
d_call: TRBD2
cdr3_aa: CSVASGVDYNEQFF
cdr3_nt: TGCAGCGTCGCTAGCGGAGTTGACTACAATGAGCAGTTCTTC

v_call: TRBV6-1
j_call: TRBJ2-3
clone_size: -
d_call: TRBD1
cdr3_aa: CASSEKRLQGADTQYF
cdr3_nt: TGTGCCAGCAGTGAAAAGCGGCTACAGGGGGCAGATACGCAGTATTTT

v_call: TRBV5-1
j_call: TRBJ2-5
clone_size: -
d_call: -
cdr3_aa: CASSSSTAPREETQYF
cdr3_nt: TGCGCCAGCAGCTCATCCACCGCACCGCGCGAAGAGACCCAGTACTTC

v_call: TRBV29-1
j_call: TRBJ1-1
clone_size: -
d_call: -
cdr3_aa: CSVALFTGEAFF
cdr3_nt: TGCAGCGTTGCCCTATTCACGGGTGAAGCTTTCTTT

v_call: TRBV7-9
j_call: TRBJ2-7
clone_size: -
d_call: -
cdr3_aa: CASTTDVGYEQYF
cdr3_nt: TGTGCCAGCACTACGGACGTTGGCTACGAGCAGTACTTC

v_call: TRBV29-1
j_call: TRBJ2-1
clone_size: many
d_call: -
cdr3_aa: CSADSYNEQFF
cdr3_nt: TGCAGCGCCGATTCCTACAATGAGCAGTTCTTC

v_call: TRBV15
j_call: TRBJ1-2
clone_size: -
d_call: TRBD1
cdr3_aa: CATSRDLRTGGDGYTF
cdr3_nt: TGTGCCACCAGCAGAGATCTAAGGACAGGAGGGGATGGCTACACCTTC

v_call: TRBV2
j_call: TRBJ1-5
clone_size: few
d_call: -
cdr3_aa: CASSDSGAQPQHF
cdr3_nt: TGTGCCAGCAGTGACTCTGGGGCTCAGCCCCAGCATTTT

v_call: TRBV9
j_call: TRBJ1-6
clone_size: once
d_call: -
cdr3_aa: CASSGHRDGNSPLHF
cdr3_nt: TGTGCCAGCAGCGGGCACAGGGATGGTAATTCACCCCTCCACTTT

v_call: TRBV13
j_call: TRBJ2-6
clone_size: -
d_call: -
cdr3_aa: CASSSDRDTLSSGANVLTF
cdr3_nt: TGTGCCAGCAGCTCCGACCGGGACACCTTAAGCTCTGGGGCCAACGTCCTGACTTTC

v_call: TRBV29-1
j_call: TRBJ1-2
clone_size: few
d_call: TRBD1
cdr3_aa: CSVLIGGSGYTF
cdr3_nt: TGCAGCGTTCTTATAGGGGGCAGTGGCTACACCTTC

v_call: TRBV30
j_call: TRBJ1-3
clone_size: few
d_call: TRBD1
cdr3_aa: CAWSAGTGAGNTIYF
cdr3_nt: TGTGCCTGGAGTGCCGGGACAGGGGCTGGAAACACCATATATTTT

v_call: TRBV4-3
j_call: TRBJ2-3
clone_size: -
d_call: TRBD2
cdr3_aa: CASSQVPSGGSSTDTQYF
cdr3_nt: TGCGCCAGCAGCCAAGTCCCTAGCGGGGGCTCTAGCACAGATACGCAGTATTTT